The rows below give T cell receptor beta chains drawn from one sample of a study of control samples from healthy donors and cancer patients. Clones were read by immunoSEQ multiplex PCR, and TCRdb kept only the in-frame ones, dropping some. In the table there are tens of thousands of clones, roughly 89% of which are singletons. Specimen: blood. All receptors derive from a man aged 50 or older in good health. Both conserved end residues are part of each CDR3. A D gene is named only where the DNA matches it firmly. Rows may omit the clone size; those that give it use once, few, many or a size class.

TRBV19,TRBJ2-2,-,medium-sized,CASSIGGARPGELFF,TGTGCCAGTAGTATTGGTGGGGCGCGTCCCGGGGAGCTGTTTTTT
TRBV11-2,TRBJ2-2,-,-,CASSPTNWVTGELFF,TGTGCCAGCAGCCCCACTAATTGGGTCACCGGGGAGCTGTTTTTT
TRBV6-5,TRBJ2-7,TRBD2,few,CASRRTTSGEIKQYF,TGTGCCAGCAGACGGACCACTAGCGGGGAAATTAAGCAGTACTTC
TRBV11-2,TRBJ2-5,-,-,CASSLDTLSYREETQYF,TGTGCCAGCAGCTTAGACACTCTTTCCTATCGGGAAGAGACCCAGTACTTC
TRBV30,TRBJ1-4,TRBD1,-,CAWSKGTGREKLFF,TGTGCCTGGAGTAAGGGGACAGGACGGGAAAAACTGTTTTTT
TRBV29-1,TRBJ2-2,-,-,CSVGLSNTGELFF,TGCAGCGTGGGATTATCTAACACCGGGGAGCTGTTTTTT
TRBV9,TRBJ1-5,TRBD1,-,CASSEGQGNQPQHF,TGTGCCAGCAGCGAGGGACAGGGCAATCAGCCCCAGCATTTT
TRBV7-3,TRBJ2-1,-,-,CASSFDTYNEQFF,TGTGCCAGCAGCTTTGACACCTACAATGAGCAGTTCTTC
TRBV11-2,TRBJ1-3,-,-,CASSLGRGNTIYF,TGTGCCAGCAGCTTAGGCAGAGGAAACACCATATATTTT
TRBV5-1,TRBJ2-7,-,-,CASSVEPRSREQYF,TGCGCCAGCAGCGTTGAGCCCCGGTCCCGCGAGCAGTACTTC
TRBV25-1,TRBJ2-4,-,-,CASSESGWIQYF,TGTGCCAGCAGTGAATCTGGGTGGATTCAGTACTTC
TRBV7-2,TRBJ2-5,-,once,CASSGWNTGKETQYF,TGTGCCAGCAGCGGGTGGAATACCGGAAAAGAGACCCAGTACTTC
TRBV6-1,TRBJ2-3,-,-,CASSDHLISQYF,TGTGCCAGCAGTGACCACCTAATATCGCAGTATTTT